This section outlines one T cell receptor beta chain sequence together with its context. This sample was included in a study of lymphopenia after photon versus proton radiotherapy. Only in-frame clones appear in the TCRdb table, and some are missing; sequencing was by immunoSEQ multiplex PCR. This table holds approximately 80,000 clones, around 83% found once. V dropped 1 base and J dropped 3 bases, with 6 bases sitting between them. The CDR3 totals 14 residues. The germline V gene has CDR1 SGHAT and CDR2 FQNNGV. Sequences were derived from peripheral blood, sampled from a patient treated with proton-based radiotherapy. This clonotype was obtained from a man aged 55 to 69 with pancreatic cancer. This chain links TRBV11-2 with TRBJ2-2; D remains unclear. This CDR3 is CASSLVGYTGELFF. The CDR3 DNA is TGTGCCAGCAGCTTAGTAGGGTACACCGGGGAGCTGTTTTTT.